These T cell receptor beta chains were read from a single sample in a study of cytomegalovirus exposure and HLA in healthy donors. The data were produced by immunoSEQ multiplex PCR, yet TCRdb's version contains in-frame clones alone and is incomplete. This table holds roughly 120,000 clones, about 93% found once. Sample: PBMCs. These receptors came from a young woman in good health and CMV-seronegative. CDR3s include the opening cysteine and the closing phenylalanine or tryptophan. Each record gives: V gene, D gene, J gene, clone size, CDR3 protein, CDR3 DNA. The D gene is left open where the match is weak. The size of a clone is reported for some rows only, either as once, few or many, or as a class for expanded clones.

TRBV5-6,-,TRBJ2-3,-,CASSLVSGSTDTQYF,TGTGCCAGCAGCTTGGTGTCCGGTAGCACAGATACGCAGTATTTT
TRBV5-6,TRBD1,TRBJ2-1,-,CASSLEFGGQGEEQFF,TGTGCCAGCAGCTTGGAGTTTGGGGGACAGGGGGAAGAGCAGTTCTTC
TRBV19,-,TRBJ2-3,-,CASSIDRGNTQYF,TGTGCCAGTAGTATAGATCGGGGAAATACGCAGTATTTT
TRBV4-2,TRBD2,TRBJ2-2,-,CASSQESGTSGANTGELFF,TGTGCCAGCAGCCAAGAAAGCGGGACTAGCGGGGCGAACACCGGGGAGCTGTTTTTT
TRBV11-2,TRBD1,TRBJ2-7,once,CASSLEQGVVEQYF,TGTGCCAGCAGCTTAGAACAGGGGGTGGTGGAGCAGTACTTC
TRBV10-2,-,TRBJ1-1,-,CASKDRSPNPEAFF,TGCGCCAGCAAGGACAGATCCCCGAATCCTGAAGCTTTCTTT
TRBV6-5,-,TRBJ1-3,-,CASSPDRLTGNTIYF,TGTGCCAGCAGCCCCGACAGGTTGACTGGAAACACCATATATTTT
TRBV5-1,TRBD1,TRBJ1-1,once,CASSLVGQGSFEAFF,TGCGCCAGCAGCTTGGTGGGACAGGGCTCCTTCGAAGCTTTCTTT
TRBV4-1,TRBD2,TRBJ2-7,once,CASSQVYPVAGGNEQYF,TGCGCCAGCAGCCAAGTTTACCCCGTTGCGGGAGGTAACGAGCAGTACTTC
TRBV11-2,-,TRBJ2-7,-,CASSLALMSSYEQYF,TGTGCCAGCAGCTTAGCCCTCATGAGCTCCTACGAGCAGTACTTC
TRBV2,-,TRBJ1-1,-,CASSELGVNTEAFF,TGTGCCAGCAGTGAACTCGGAGTGAACACTGAAGCTTTCTTT
TRBV29-1,-,TRBJ2-1,-,CSVELRSVYNEQFF,TGCAGCGTTGAACTCAGATCAGTTTACAATGAGCAGTTCTTC
TRBV12-5,-,TRBJ1-1,once,CASGLVQMAGVDTEAFF,TGTGCTAGTGGTTTGGTACAAATGGCAGGGGTAGACACTGAAGCTTTCTTT
TRBV10-3,-,TRBJ2-3,-,CAISDLGTTDTQYF,TGTGCCATCAGTGACCTCGGTACGACAGATACGCAGTATTTT
TRBV6-1,-,TRBJ1-1,-,CASSDEWQGGTEAFF,TGTGCCAGCAGTGACGAGTGGCAGGGTGGCACTGAAGCTTTCTTT
TRBV5-1,-,TRBJ2-3,-,CASSLAVDTDTQYF,TGCGCCAGCAGCTTGGCCGTAGACACAGATACGCAGTATTTT
TRBV6-4,TRBD2,TRBJ2-1,-,CASSERGEYNEQFF,TGTGCCAGCAGTGAGCGGGGGGAGTACAATGAGCAGTTCTTC
TRBV19,TRBD1,TRBJ1-6,-,CASSIKGAQNSPLHF,TGTGCCAGTAGTATAAAGGGGGCACAGAATTCACCCCTCCACTTT
TRBV25-1,-,TRBJ1-6,-,CASSERGRNYNSPLHF,TGTGCCAGCAGTGAAAGGGGAAGGAACTATAATTCACCCCTCCACTTT
TRBV5-1,TRBD2,TRBJ2-1,-,CASSFWTSGYNEQFF,TGCGCCAGCAGCTTTTGGACTAGCGGGTACAATGAGCAGTTCTTC
TRBV4-1,-,TRBJ1-1,-,CASSHPVRVTEAFF,TGCGCCAGCAGCCACCCCGTGAGAGTCACTGAAGCTTTCTTT
TRBV9,-,TRBJ2-3,-,CASSVGGFSTDTQYF,TGTGCCAGCAGCGTAGGAGGATTTAGCACAGATACGCAGTATTTT
TRBV11-2,-,TRBJ2-1,-,CASSLGGKTYNEQFF,TGTGCCAGCAGCTTAGGAGGGAAGACCTACAATGAGCAGTTCTTC
TRBV14,-,TRBJ1-2,-,CASSQGYRLGYTF,TGTGCCAGCAGCCAAGGATACAGGCTTGGCTACACCTTC
TRBV29-1,TRBD2,TRBJ2-2,once,CSVSGANTGELFF,TGCAGCGTTAGCGGGGCGAACACCGGGGAGCTGTTTTTT
TRBV6-5,TRBD1,TRBJ1-5,-,CASSSKGAQPQHF,TGTGCCAGCAGTTCCAAGGGGGCTCAGCCCCAGCATTTT
TRBV4-1,TRBD2,TRBJ2-1,-,CASSQFASAGVNEQFF,TGCGCCAGCAGCCAATTCGCTTCGGCGGGAGTCAATGAGCAGTTCTTC
TRBV11-2,-,TRBJ1-1,-,CASSLARLVAFF,TGTGCCAGCAGCTTAGCTCGGTTGGTAGCTTTCTTT
TRBV5-1,-,TRBJ1-3,-,CASSLTNQGSGNTIYF,TGCGCCAGCAGCTTGACCAATCAGGGGTCTGGAAACACCATATATTTT
TRBV11-2,TRBD2,TRBJ2-1,-,CASSLVSQLAGGIEQFF,TGTGCCAGCAGCTTAGTCTCCCAACTAGCGGGAGGGATTGAGCAGTTCTTC
TRBV28,-,TRBJ2-7,-,CASSLRAYEQYF,TGTGCCAGCAGTTTACGCGCCTACGAGCAGTACTTC
TRBV6-1,TRBD2,TRBJ2-1,-,CASSDSGIPYNEQFF,TGTGCCAGCAGTGATAGCGGGATCCCCTACAATGAGCAGTTCTTC
TRBV27,-,TRBJ2-1,-,CASSPRLGRFNEQFF,TGTGCCAGCAGTCCTCGACTAGGGAGGTTCAATGAGCAGTTCTTC
TRBV5-4,-,TRBJ2-7,-,CASSINQGGEQYF,TGTGCCAGCAGCATAAACCAGGGGGGCGAGCAGTACTTC
TRBV28,-,TRBJ1-2,-,CASSSTRGNRNGYTF,TGTGCCAGCAGTTCCACTAGGGGGAATCGGAATGGCTACACCTTC
TRBV9,-,TRBJ2-7,once,CASSVDPLGVYEQYF,TGTGCCAGCAGCGTAGATCCCCTAGGGGTCTACGAGCAGTACTTC
TRBV19,-,TRBJ2-7,-,CASSFNSPYEQYF,TGTGCCAGTAGTTTTAACAGCCCCTACGAGCAGTACTTC
TRBV5-4,-,TRBJ2-3,-,CASSSEGQADTQYF,TGTGCCAGCAGCTCCGAGGGCCAGGCGGATACGCAGTATTTT
TRBV19,-,TRBJ1-5,-,CASRIQGNQPQHF,TGTGCCAGTAGAATACAGGGTAATCAGCCCCAGCATTTT
TRBV9,-,TRBJ1-2,once,CASSVNRENFNYGYTF,TGTGCCAGCAGCGTAAACAGGGAAAACTTTAACTATGGCTACACCTTC
TRBV19,TRBD1,TRBJ1-5,-,CASTPNRGSNQPQHF,TGTGCCAGTACCCCTAACAGGGGGAGCAATCAGCCCCAGCATTTT
TRBV7-9,TRBD2,TRBJ2-1,-,CASSQSASGHNEQFF,TGTGCCAGCAGCCAATCGGCTAGCGGACACAATGAGCAGTTCTTC
TRBV18,-,TRBJ2-2,-,CASSAGTTGELFF,TGTGCCAGCTCTGCGGGTACGACCGGGGAGCTGTTTTTT
TRBV28,TRBD1,TRBJ1-2,-,CASSYGQGGDYGYTF,TGTGCCAGCAGTTATGGACAGGGCGGGGACTATGGCTACACCTTC
TRBV13,-,TRBJ2-7,-,CASSSTGSHEQYF,TGTGCCAGCAGCTCTACCGGGAGCCACGAGCAGTACTTC
TRBV6-4,TRBD2,TRBJ2-1,-,CASSDSTSGYNEQFF,TGTGCCAGCAGTGACTCGACTAGCGGTTACAATGAGCAGTTCTTC
TRBV5-1,-,TRBJ2-1,-,CASSLGNAGSDEQFF,TGCGCCAGCAGCTTGGGGAACGCCGGCAGCGATGAGCAGTTCTTC
TRBV11-2,-,TRBJ1-5,-,CASSSGVIGNQPQHF,TGTGCCAGCAGCTCGGGGGTCATCGGCAATCAGCCCCAGCATTTT
TRBV2,-,TRBJ1-1,-,CASSDAEFTEAFF,TGTGCCAGCAGTGACGCGGAATTCACTGAAGCTTTCTTT
TRBV6-6,TRBD1,TRBJ1-1,-,CASSYFRDRGEAFF,TGTGCCAGCAGTTACTTTCGGGACAGGGGAGAAGCTTTCTTT
TRBV30,-,TRBJ2-7,-,CAWGFSTYEQYF,TGTGCCTGGGGCTTTTCGACCTACGAGCAGTACTTC
TRBV27,TRBD2,TRBJ2-3,-,CASIPSGRGGTDTQYF,TGTGCCAGCATTCCGAGCGGGAGAGGGGGAACAGATACGCAGTATTTT
TRBV6-4,-,TRBJ1-5,-,CASSDCEVSNSNQPQHF,TGTGCCAGCAGTGACTGCGAGGTTAGCAATAGCAATCAGCCCCAGCATTTT
TRBV7-9,-,TRBJ2-3,-,CASSPGQIYTDTQYF,TGTGCCAGCAGCCCTGGACAGATTTACACAGATACGCAGTATTTT
TRBV2,TRBD1,TRBJ1-5,-,CASKGADQPQHF,TGTGCCAGCAAGGGGGCTGATCAGCCCCAGCATTTT
TRBV13,TRBD2,TRBJ2-3,-,CASSLLAGVGTDTQYF,TGTGCCAGCAGCTTACTAGCGGGAGTGGGGACAGATACGCAGTATTTT
TRBV29-1,TRBD1,TRBJ2-7,-,CSEPTGGSHEQYF,TGCAGCGAACCGACAGGGGGCTCTCACGAGCAGTACTTC
TRBV27,TRBD2,TRBJ2-1,-,CASSWLAATDKNEQFF,TGTGCCAGCAGTTGGCTAGCGGCCACGGACAAGAATGAGCAGTTCTTC